This T cell receptor beta chain stems from a study of blood T cell repertoires in COVID-19. As handled by the study authors: Quantification of nucleated cells was approximated via reference gene primer amplification. Measured with immunoSEQ multiplex PCR; TCRdb has only the in-frame clones, and not every one. That table supplies the V and J calls and clone size; D and trimming were determined from the DNA. The data hold more than 55,000 clones, with approximately 90% observed a single time. The CDR3 length is 19 residues. The V and J ends lost 5 bases and 0 bases, in that order; junction bases with no gene match: 15. Germline V gives CDR1 SGHAT, CDR2 FQNNGV.

This chain connects TRBV11-2 to TRBJ1-3, with 8 bases aligning to TRBD1. This TCR was sampled from a woman aged 70 to 79 with acute or convalescent COVID-19. The material sequenced was peripheral blood. CDR3 nucleotide sequence: TGTGCCAGCAGCCACCGGGTTGGACAGGGCTTATTCTCTGGAAACACCATATATTTT. Its protein is CASSHRVGQGLFSGNTIYF.